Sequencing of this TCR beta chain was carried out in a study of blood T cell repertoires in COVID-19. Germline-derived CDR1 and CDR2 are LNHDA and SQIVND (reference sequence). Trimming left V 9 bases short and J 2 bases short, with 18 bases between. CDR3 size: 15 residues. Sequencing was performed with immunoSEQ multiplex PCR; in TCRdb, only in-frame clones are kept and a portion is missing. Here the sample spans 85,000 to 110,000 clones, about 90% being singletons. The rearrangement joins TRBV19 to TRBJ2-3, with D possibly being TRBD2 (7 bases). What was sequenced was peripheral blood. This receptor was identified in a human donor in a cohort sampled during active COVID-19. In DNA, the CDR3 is TGTGCCAGCCGAGGGGGGGGCGGACCCACAGATACGCAGTATTTT. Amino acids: CASRGGGGPTDTQYF.